The 10 T cell receptor beta chains presented below share a single source sample, sequenced in a study of blood T cells in healthy people across ages. Next came a second PCR, run for about 6 to 12 cycles, which used a sample-barcoded 5' primer along with a J-beta primer mix. TCRdb reprocessed the 5' RACE reads with MiXCR, giving one entry per CDR3 protein. The table records roughly 1,500,000 distinct CDR3 sequences, 42% of them present only once. The material sequenced was blood. These receptors originate from a young woman in good health.

V and J are TRBV7-2 and TRBJ2-3, with 8 bases identical to TRBD2. CDR1 and CDR2 from the germline V gene are SGHTA and FQGNSA. CDR3 length equals 17 residues. The junction had 7 bases not matched to a gene; V was cut back by 0 bases and J by 2 bases. CDR3 residues: CASSLAYGRAFTDTQYF. For the CDR3, the DNA is TGTGCCAGCAGCTTAGCGTACGGGAGGGCCTTCACAGATACGCAGTATTTT. The full variable domain, completed using reference TRBV7-2 and TRBJ2-3, is GAGVSQSPSNKVTEKGKDVELRCDPISGHTALYWYRQSLGQGLEFLIYFQGNSAPDKSGLPSDRFSAERTGGSVSTLTIQRTQQEDSAVYLCASSLAYGRAFTDTQYFGPGTRLTVL.

J is TRBJ2-1 and V is TRBV6-1, with D perhaps matching TRBD2 (7 bases). Germline V lookup: CDR1 MNHNS, CDR2 SASEGT. Trimming shortened V by 3 bases and J by 6 bases, and 12 bases separated the two germline ends. The CDR3 loop spans 14 amino acids. The DNA of the CDR3 is TGTGCCAGCAGTGAGGCGGGGGCGTTCAATGAGCAGTTCTTC. Translation: CASSEAGAFNEQFF.

The chain employs TRBV5-5 and TRBJ2-1; no definite D call. Germline CDR1 reads SGHKS; CDR2 reads YYEKEE (reference sequence). This CDR3 comprises 15 residues. Trimming cost V 1 base and J 4 bases, with 12 bases left between them. This CDR3 is CASSLMSAPYNEQFF. In DNA, the CDR3 is TGTGCCAGCAGCTTGATGAGTGCCCCTTACAATGAGCAGTTCTTC.

This clonotype appeared a few times. The CDR3 loop is CASSPTGISSSTDTQYF. DNA of the CDR3: TGTGCCAGCAGTCCTACAGGGATTAGTTCTAGCACAGATACGCAGTATTTT. The chain couples TRBV28 to TRBJ2-3; D perhaps matches TRBD1 (6 bases). Germline CDR1 is MDHEN and CDR2 is SYDVKM. This CDR3 is 17 amino acids long. Trimming shortened V by 5 bases and J by 0 bases, and 18 bases separated the two germline ends.

This clonotype was observed a handful of times. The chain joins TRBV4-1 to TRBJ1-2; D is possibly TRBD1 (6 bases). The V gene lost 4 bases and the J gene lost 2 bases, with 11 bases spanning the gap. The CDR3 loop spans 14 amino acids. Germline lookup yields CDR1 MGHRA and CDR2 YSYEKL. CDR3: CASSPPDRNYGYTF. The CDR3 DNA follows: TGCGCCAGCAGCCCCCCGGACAGAAACTATGGCTACACCTTC.

This clonotype was seen only a few times. The chain joins TRBV20-1 to TRBJ2-7; D remains unclear. The J call is uncertain, as TRBJ2-5 better fits the DNA end. The CDR3 has 11 amino acids. The germline gives CDR1 DFQATT, CDR2 SNEGSKA (reference sequence). The CDR3 sequence is CSASSSETQYF. CDR3 DNA: TGCAGTGCTTCCTCCTCGGAGACCCAGTACTTC.

About this clonotype itself: This could be a read error, since a much larger clone is one nucleotide away. V gene TRBV7-2 combines with J gene TRBJ2-7; the D gene is possibly TRBD2 (5 bases). CDR1 SGHTA and CDR2 FQGNSA come from the germline V gene. V shed 8 bases and J shed 7 bases, with 21 bases lying between them. This CDR3 is 14 amino acids long. CDR3: CASRPKRTYNEQYF. CDR3 DNA sequence: TGTGCCAGCCGACCAAAGCGGACCTACAATGAGCAGTACTTC. Complete variable domain (other parts from reference TRBV7-2 and TRBJ2-7): GAGVSQSPSNKVTEKGKDVELRCDPISGHTALYWYRQSLGQGLEFLIYFQGNSAPDKSGLPSDRFSAERTGGSVSTLTIQRTQQEDSAVYLCASRPKRTYNEQYFGPGTRLTVT.

This clonotype was counted only a few times. The chain has TRBV20-1 and TRBJ2-7; D gene ambiguous. Trimming removed 3 bases at V and 5 bases at J, with 8 bases between. CDR1 is DFQATT and CDR2 is SNEGSKA in the germline V gene (reference sequence). This CDR3 has 11 residues. In nucleotides, the CDR3 is TGCAGTGCTAGCCCCGGTCACGAGCAGTACTTC. Amino acid sequence: CSASPGHEQYF.

This clonotype was recorded at least ten times. The rearrangement joins TRBV4-1 to TRBJ2-7, with 10 bases identical to TRBD1. The ends lost 0 bases at V and 4 bases at J; junction bases unmatched: 6. The CDR3 runs 16 residues. CDR1 and CDR2 from the germline V gene are MGHRA and YSYEKL. This chain's CDR3 is CASSQDRDRGSYEQYF. The CDR3, as DNA: TGCGCCAGCAGCCAAGATCGGGACAGGGGTTCTTACGAGCAGTACTTC.

The chain recombines TRBV3-1 with TRBJ2-1; the D gene could be TRBD1 or TRBD2 (5 bases each). V was cut by 4 bases and J by 10 bases, with 26 bases left in between. CDR1 and CDR2 from the germline V gene are LGHDT and YNNKEL (reference sequence). This CDR3 comprises 17 residues. This CDR3 is CASSRGSALSPSYEQFF. CDR3 sequence (DNA): TGTGCCAGCAGCCGGGGGTCGGCGCTCAGCCCCTCCTACGAGCAGTTCTTC.